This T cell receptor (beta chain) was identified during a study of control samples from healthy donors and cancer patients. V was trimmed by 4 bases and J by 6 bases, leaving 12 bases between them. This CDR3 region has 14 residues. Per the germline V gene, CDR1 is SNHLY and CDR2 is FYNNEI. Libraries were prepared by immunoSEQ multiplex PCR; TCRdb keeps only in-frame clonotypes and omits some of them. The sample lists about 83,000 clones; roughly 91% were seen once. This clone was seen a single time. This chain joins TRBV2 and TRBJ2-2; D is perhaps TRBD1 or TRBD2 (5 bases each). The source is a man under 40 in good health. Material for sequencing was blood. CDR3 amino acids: CASSGLLGPGELFF. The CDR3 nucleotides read TGTGCCAGCAGTGGACTACTGGGACCCGGGGAGCTGTTTTTT.